This T cell receptor (beta chain) was identified during a study of blood T cell repertoires in COVID-19. Study as a whole: Sites in the United States, Italy and Spain provided acute and convalescent COVID-19 samples. In each case, the material was cDNA or gDNA derived from T cells, B-cell-depleted T cells, or PBMCs.

The length of the CDR3 is 15 residues. Germline V gives CDR1 SGHRS, CDR2 YFSETQ. Trimming took 1 base from V and 7 from J, leaving 12 bases between them. Original analysis: Amplification of reference gene primers provided the estimated nucleated cell counts. Profiled with immunoSEQ multiplex PCR; TCRdb holds only in-frame clones, not every one. The D gene and trimming were derived from the DNA, and the V and J assignments and clone size from that table. In the table there are some 230,000 clones, roughly 83% of which are singletons. The chain couples TRBV5-1 to TRBJ1-6; D is unclear. Sequencing was done on a sample of peripheral blood. The TCR originated in a woman aged 50 to 60 with acute or convalescent COVID-19. For the CDR3, the DNA is TGCGCCAGCAGCTTGCTTGCGAAAGAGAATTCACCCCTCCACTTT. Translation: CASSLLAKENSPLHF.